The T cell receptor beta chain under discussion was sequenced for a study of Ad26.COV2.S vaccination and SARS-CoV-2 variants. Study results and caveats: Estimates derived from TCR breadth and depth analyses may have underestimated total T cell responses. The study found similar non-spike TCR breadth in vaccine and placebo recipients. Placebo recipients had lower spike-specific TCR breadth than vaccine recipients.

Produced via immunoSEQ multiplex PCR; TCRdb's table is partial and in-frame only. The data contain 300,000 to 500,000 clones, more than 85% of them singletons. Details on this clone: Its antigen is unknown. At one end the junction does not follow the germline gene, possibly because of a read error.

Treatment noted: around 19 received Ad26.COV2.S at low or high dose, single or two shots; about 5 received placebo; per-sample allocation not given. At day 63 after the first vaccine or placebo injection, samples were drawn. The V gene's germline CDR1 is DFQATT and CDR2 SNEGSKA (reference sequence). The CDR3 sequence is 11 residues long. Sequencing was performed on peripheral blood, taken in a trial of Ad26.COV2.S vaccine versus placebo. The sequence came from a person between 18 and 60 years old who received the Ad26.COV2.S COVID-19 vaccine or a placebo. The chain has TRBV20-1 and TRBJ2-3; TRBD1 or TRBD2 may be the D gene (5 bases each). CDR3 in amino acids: CSAREGWTQYF. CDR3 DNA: TGCAGTGCCAGAGAGGGGTGGACGCAGTATTTT.